These 21 T cell receptor beta chains came from one sample sequenced in a study of regulatory T cells in long-lasting Graves disease. Time point specified: persistent/refractory GD, antithyroid drugs over 5 years with positive TRAb. PBMC RNA served as the TCR library source. Researchers made TCR beta libraries by using iRepertoire HTBI primers and running Arm-PCR on CDR3 regions. TCRdb passed the multiplex PCR reads through MiXCR, listing each CDR3 protein once. The data contain fewer than 400,000 distinct CDR3 sequences, about 20% of them singletons. The sequencing here drew on peripheral blood mononuclear cells (PBMCs), taken when the disease was refractory, from a patient treated with antithyroid drugs. The receptors come from a female donor with Graves disease.

This clonotype was observed a few times. The chain couples TRBV29-1 to TRBJ1-1; D unresolved. The V end was cut by 4 bases, the J end by 2 bases, with 11 bases between. Germline CDR1 SQVTM, CDR2 ANQGSEA. There are 13 residues in the CDR3. The CDR3 here is CSVVIRENTEAFF. The CDR3 coding sequence is TGCAGCGTTGTAATCCGGGAAAACACTGAAGCTTTCTTT.

This chain links TRBV29-1 with TRBJ2-1; the match to TRBD2 covers 7 bases. V was clipped by 3 bases and J by 1 base; unmatched bases: 12. The CDR3 totals 17 residues. The germline V gene encodes CDR1 SQVTM and CDR2 ANQGSEA. The CDR3 region is CSVDGQAGSHSYNEQFF. CDR3 bases: TGCAGCGTTGATGGTCAAGCGGGATCTCATTCCTACAATGAGCAGTTCTTC.

The table lists this clonotype with a few counts. The rearrangement joins TRBV27 to TRBJ1-5, with 7 bases identical to TRBD1. CDR1 is MNHEY, CDR2 SMNVEV, per germline (reference sequence). The CDR3 spans 16 residues. The V gene end was trimmed by 6 bases and the J gene end by 2 bases; junction bases not matched to a gene: 10. CDR3 nucleotide sequence: TGTGCCAGCAGCCCACAGGGGTGGGGGGGCAATCAGCCCCAGCATTTT. Translated, it gives CASSPQGWGGNQPQHF.

In its sample, this clonotype was seen many times. The chain is built from TRBV28 and TRBJ2-7; TRBD1 matches 8 bases. The CDR3 length is 16 residues. The V gene's germline CDR1 is MDHEN and CDR2 SYDVKM. V was pared by 5 bases and J by 2 bases, with 11 bases of the junction left unmatched. This CDR3 reads CASSPGPGQGAYEQYF. The CDR3, as DNA: TGTGCCAGCAGTCCGGGCCCCGGACAGGGAGCCTACGAGCAGTACTTC.

This clonotype was detected a few times. Relative to the germline gene, one junction end is altered; a read error may explain this. This rearrangement joins TRBV20-1 to TRBJ2-6, with 8 nucleotides matching TRBD1. Per germline, CDR1 DFQATT and CDR2 SNEGSKA (reference sequence). The CDR3 length is 14 residues. CDR3 nucleotide sequence: TGCAGTGCTAGAGATCAACAGGGGGTCAACGTCCTGACTTTC. It translates to CSARDQQGVNVLTF.

The chain carries TRBV27 and TRBJ2-1; the D call may be TRBD1 or TRBD2 (5 bases each). This CDR3 region has 18 residues. The germline V gene encodes CDR1 MNHEY and CDR2 SMNVEV (reference sequence). With 6 bases removed from V and 0 bases from J, the gap between germline ends came to 21 bases. CDR3 amino acids: CASSRLGPQESSYNEQFF. The CDR3 nucleotides read TGTGCCAGCAGCCGACTGGGACCCCAGGAGAGCTCCTACAATGAGCAGTTCTTC.

This clonotype came up many times. The V call is TRBV7-2, the J call TRBJ2-7, with a weak D call TRBD1 (6 bases). Deletions cut 5 bases from V and 6 bases from J, with 17 bases between. This CDR3 spans 14 amino acids. Germline CDR1 SGHTA, CDR2 FQGNSA. In DNA form, the CDR3 reads TGTGCCAGCAGCACCGGGACACCTGGGCTCGAGCAGTACTTC. Its translation is CASSTGTPGLEQYF.

The chain carries TRBV6-2 or TRBV6-3 and TRBJ1-1; D ambiguous. The V end was cut by 0 bases, the J end by 2 bases, with 13 bases between. The CDR3 loop spans 16 amino acids. Germline V gene sequence: CDR1 MNHEY, CDR2 SVGEGT. The CDR3 DNA reads TGTGCCAGCAGTTACTCTGGATTACAGACCAACACTGAAGCTTTCTTT. Residues: CASSYSGLQTNTEAFF.

This clonotype was detected many times. The chain is built from TRBV20-1 and TRBJ2-7; D not resolved. Germline-derived CDR1 and CDR2 are DFQATT and SNEGSKA (reference sequence). This CDR3 is 12 amino acids long. The V gene lost 1 base and the J gene lost 2 bases, with 6 bases spanning the gap. CDR3: CSARVTAYEQYF. DNA of the CDR3: TGCAGTGCTAGAGTGACTGCCTACGAGCAGTACTTC.

This clonotype was detected many times. The chain has TRBV7-8 and TRBJ1-2, with D possibly being TRBD1 (5 bases). V was clipped by 1 base and J by 6 bases, with 18 bases between them. Germline CDR1 and CDR2: SGHVS and FQNEAQ. This CDR3 region has 16 residues. The CDR3: CASSLEDMGEVDGYTF. The CDR3 coding sequence is TGTGCCAGCAGCTTAGAGGATATGGGGGAAGTCGATGGCTACACCTTC. The whole variable domain, remainder taken from reference TRBV7-8 and TRBJ1-2, is GAGVSQSPRYKVAKRGQDVALRCDPISGHVSLFWYQQALGQGPEFLTYFQNEAQLDKSGLPSDRFFAERPEGSVSTLKIQRTQQEDSAVYLCASSLEDMGEVDGYTFGSGTRLTVV.

This clonotype was observed a few times. V and J are TRBV7-2 and TRBJ2-5; 10 bases align to TRBD2. CDR3 length: 15 residues. The J segment lost 4 bases and the V segment lost 1 base, leaving 3 bases of the junction unmatched. CDR1 is SGHTA, CDR2 FQGNSA, per germline. The CDR3, as DNA: TGTGCCAGCAGCTTAGAATTAGCGGGAGGAGAGACCCAGTACTTC. It yields the protein CASSLELAGGETQYF.

This clonotype was picked up many times. The chain uses TRBV3-1 and TRBJ2-5, with 7 bases that match TRBD2. The germline V gene has CDR1 LGHDT and CDR2 YNNKEL (reference sequence). CDR3 length: 15 amino acids. Trimming at V came to 3 bases and at J to 5 bases, leaving 9 bases not matched to a gene. CDR3 DNA: TGTGCCAGCAGCCAGCCAGCGGGACCCGGGGAGACCCAGTACTTC. As protein: CASSQPAGPGETQYF.

About this clonotype itself: The junction does not match germline at one end; this may be a read error. This chain joins TRBV4-2 and TRBJ2-7; tentatively, D is TRBD1 (5 bases). The CDR3 totals 15 residues. Looked up from germline, CDR1 is LGHNA and CDR2 is YNFKEQ. CDR3 region: CASSQELPLGHGQYF. CDR3 sequence (DNA): TGTGCTAGCAGCCAAGAATTACCCCTGGGGCACGGGCAGTACTTC.

The sample holds a few counts of this clonotype. This chain uses TRBV3-1 with TRBJ1-1; D not resolved. Trimming took off 0 bases at V and 2 bases at J, with 10 bases between the two ends. Germline loops: CDR1 LGHDT, CDR2 YNNKEL (reference sequence). The CDR3 consists of 15 residues. The DNA of the CDR3 is TGTGCCAGCAGCCAAGATAGGGAGGTAAACACTGAAGCTTTCTTT. Protein: CASSQDREVNTEAFF.

The rearrangement uses TRBV4-3 and TRBJ1-1; D is undetermined. Germline assignment: CDR1 LGHNA and CDR2 YSLEER. Deletions cut 0 bases from V and 0 bases from J, with 8 bases between. The length of the CDR3 is 15 residues. CDR3 sequence reads: CASSQDTAVNTEAFF. The CDR3, as DNA: TGCGCCAGCAGCCAAGATACAGCTGTGAACACTGAAGCTTTCTTT.

J is TRBJ2-2 and V is TRBV29-1, with D uncertain. CDR1 and CDR2 from the germline V gene are SQVTM and ANQGSEA. This CDR3 contains 13 residues. Deletions cut 5 bases from V and 0 bases from J, with 7 bases between. The CDR3 here is CSVSGTNTGELFF. The CDR3 DNA sequence: TGCAGCGTTAGTGGAACGAACACCGGGGAGCTGTTTTTT.

There are a few counts of this clonotype. CDR3 coding DNA: TGTGCCATCAGTGCTGACATCCAAGAGACCCAGTACTTC. Protein sequence: CAISADIQETQYF. The J gene is TRBJ2-5, the V gene TRBV10-3; no clear D. Trimming removed 4 bases from V and 1 base from J, with 7 bases in between. CDR1 and CDR2 from the germline V gene are ENHRY and SYGVKD. This CDR3 has 13 residues.

Ten or more counts support this clonotype. J is TRBJ2-7 and V is TRBV2; TRBD2 is a possible D gene (5 bases). CDR1 and CDR2 (germline): SNHLY, FYNNEI. The CDR3 consists of 14 residues. The V gene lost 5 bases and the J gene lost 2 bases, with 13 bases spanning the gap. The CDR3: CASSILASAYEQYF. The CDR3 DNA is TGTGCCAGCAGTATTCTAGCATCGGCCTACGAGCAGTACTTC.

The chain has TRBV6-1 and TRBJ1-1, with TRBD1 as a possible D gene (5 bases). The CDR3 is made up of 14 amino acids. V shed 6 bases and J shed 6 bases, with 17 bases lying between them. Germline V CDR1 and CDR2: MNHNS, SASEGT. CDR3 protein: CASSNQGLVAEAFF. Written as DNA, the CDR3 is TGTGCCAGCAGCAATCAGGGTCTTGTCGCTGAAGCTTTCTTT.

This sequence joins TRBV14 and TRBJ2-7; 8 positions agree with TRBD1. CDR1 and CDR2 from the germline V gene are SGHDN and FVKESK. After removal of 0 bases from V and 11 bases from J, the junction contained 6 bases not matched to a gene. The CDR3 is made up of 13 amino acids. CDR3 loop: CASSQDSRTGKYF. The CDR3 region has the DNA TGTGCCAGCAGCCAAGATTCGAGGACAGGGAAGTACTTC.

This sequence joins TRBV7-8 and TRBJ1-1; 7 bases are shared with TRBD1. The CDR3 loop spans 14 amino acids. Trimming at V came to 5 bases and at J to 1 base, leaving 4 bases not matched to a gene. Germline V lookup: CDR1 SGHVS, CDR2 FQNEAQ. The CDR3 here is CASSKQGWNTEAFF. The CDR3 DNA follows: TGTGCCAGCAGCAAACAGGGGTGGAACACTGAAGCTTTCTTT. The full variable domain, in which reference TRBV7-8 and TRBJ1-1 provide the parts outside the CDR3, is GAGVSQSPRYKVAKRGQDVALRCDPISGHVSLFWYQQALGQGPEFLTYFQNEAQLDKSGLPSDRFFAERPEGSVSTLKIQRTQQEDSAVYLCASSKQGWNTEAFFGQGTRLTVV.